The clone carrying this T cell receptor beta chain was recorded once. The antigen is unknown. Both 60 Vbeta primers and 13 Jbeta primers went into the PCR. TCRdb keeps only in-frame clones here, not all; method: immunoSEQ multiplex PCR. The data contain some 150,000 clones, about 65% of them seen just once; the ten biggest clones take up 2.5% to 3%. These data come from a study of cytomegalovirus exposure and HLA in healthy donors. Study-wide points: Later analysis showed most CMV-associated TCR beta chains appearing HLA-restricted. Many donors carried some public TCRs, although rarity characterized most TCR sequences. The study recorded around 160 TCR beta chains that were cytomegalovirus-associated. In a later analysis, specific HLA alleles were associated with 15,000 to 20,000 TCR beta sequences at a 0.05 false discovery rate.

The CDR3 has 13 amino acids. V was cut by 4 bases and J by 4 bases, with 10 bases left in between. The V gene's germline CDR1 is SGHDT and CDR2 YYEEEE. The sequence was obtained from a woman aged 30 to 39 in good health and CMV-seronegative. Material: PBMCs. The chain links TRBV5-6 to TRBJ2-3; unclear D gene. CDR3 residues: CASSLPGADTQYF. The CDR3, as DNA: TGTGCCAGCAGCCTGCCCGGAGCAGATACGCAGTATTTT.